The present entry profiles one TCR beta chain with its context. Its cognate antigen has yet to be identified. Within one base of it there is no much larger clone, and no base qualities were kept. This specimen belongs to a study of CD4+ T cells in melanoma (dated by TCRdb to about 2022). Regarding the complete study: Neoantigen-specific CD4+ T cells in human melanoma were what the study investigated.

V lost 4 bases and J lost 8 bases; the stretch between them is 8 bases long. CDR1 and CDR2, per the germline V gene, are SNHLY and FYNNEI. The CDR3 holds 12 amino acids from the cysteine to the phenylalanine. The only DNA kept is the CDR3, 36 bases in frame from the first base. Patients with melanoma were used as donors. The paper as a whole reports these results and caveats: Diverse differentiation states were reported to be shown by neoantigen-specific CD4+ T cells in melanoma. The report described a correlation between neoantigen-specific CD4+ T cells and the function of CD8+ T cells, macrophages and B cells.

Library creation used the immunoSEQ multiplex PCR assay. TCRdb obtained this table from immuneACCESS and retained in-frame rearrangements with V and J assigned. These tables miss some clones; where compared with another copy, unresolved V genes account for less than half of the shortfall, and the remainder is unexplained. The sample table shows some 9,900 clones, and 50% to 65% are seen once. The ten largest clones capture around a quarter of the sample. This receptor was obtained from a human donor with melanoma. The sample was cells from a culture (not recorded whether cultured in vitro). The rearranged segments are TRBV2 and TRBJ1-4, with the identity of the D gene unclear. The CDR3: CASSVVDEKLFF. The DNA sequence is TGTGCCAGCAGTGTTGTCGACGAAAAACTGTTTTTT.